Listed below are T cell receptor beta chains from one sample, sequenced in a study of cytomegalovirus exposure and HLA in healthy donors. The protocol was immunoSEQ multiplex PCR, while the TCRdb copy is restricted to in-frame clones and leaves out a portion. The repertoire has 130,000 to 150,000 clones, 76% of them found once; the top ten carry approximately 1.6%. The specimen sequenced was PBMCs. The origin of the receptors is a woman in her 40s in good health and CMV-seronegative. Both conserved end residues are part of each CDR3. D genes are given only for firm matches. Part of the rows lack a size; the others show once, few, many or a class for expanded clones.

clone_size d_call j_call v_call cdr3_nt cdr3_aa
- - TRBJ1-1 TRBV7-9 TGTGCCAGCACCCATCGGGGGTCGAACACTGAAGCTTTCTTT CASTHRGSNTEAFF
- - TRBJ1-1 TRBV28 TGTGCCAGCAGTTTCCCGGGCAGGGAGGACACTGAAGCTTTCTTT CASSFPGREDTEAFF
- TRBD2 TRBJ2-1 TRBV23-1 TGCGCCAGCAGTCAAGGGACTAGCGGGATACATGAGCAGTTCTTC CASSQGTSGIHEQFF
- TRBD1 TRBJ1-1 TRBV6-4 TGTGCCAGCAGTGACTCCGGGACAGGGGTCCCGAAAGCTTTCTTT CASSDSGTGVPKAFF
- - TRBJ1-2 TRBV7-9 TGTGCCAGCAGCCTCCGCAGCGCGGGAGCCTATGGCTACACCTTC CASSLRSAGAYGYTF
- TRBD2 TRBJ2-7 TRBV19 TGTGCCAGTAGTATCTCTAGCGGGAGGTACGAGCAGTACTTC CASSISSGRYEQYF
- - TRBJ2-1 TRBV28 TGTGCCAGCAGTTTATTAGGGGGGGGGCAGTTCTTC CASSLLGGGQFF
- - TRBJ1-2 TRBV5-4 TGTGCCAGCAGCTTGGATGCAGACTATGGCTACACCTTC CASSLDADYGYTF
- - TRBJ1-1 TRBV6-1 TGTGCCAGCAGTGAAAGTGATAGTCGGACTGAAGCTTTCTTT CASSESDSRTEAFF
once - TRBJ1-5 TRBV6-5 TGTGCCAGCAGTCCCCAGGGGACAAGCAATCAGCCCCAGCATTTT CASSPQGTSNQPQHF
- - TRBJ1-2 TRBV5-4 TGTGCCAGCAGTTTAGCCCGCGGACTGCAAGGTGGCTACACCTTC CASSLARGLQGGYTF
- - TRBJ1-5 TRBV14 TGTGCCAGCAGCCAGAGCGCCAGCAATCAGCCCCAGCATTTT CASSQSASNQPQHF
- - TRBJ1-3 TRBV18 TGTGCCAGCTCACCCACGACACGAAGCTCTGGAAACACCATATATTTT CASSPTTRSSGNTIYF
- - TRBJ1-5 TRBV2 TGTGCCAGCAGTGCGTCGGAATCAGGGCCCCAGCATTTT CASSASESGPQHF
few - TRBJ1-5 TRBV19 TGTGCCAGTAGTACCACAGGGACCAATCAGCCCCAGCATTTT CASSTTGTNQPQHF
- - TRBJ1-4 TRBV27 TGTGCCAGCAGTTTAATAGCGGGGGCCCTGTCAACTAATGAAAAACTGTTTTTT CASSLIAGALSTNEKLFF
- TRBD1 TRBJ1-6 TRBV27 TGTGCCAGCAGTTTATCCGGGGGACAGGGCGTAAGCTCCTATAATTCACCCCTCCACTTT CASSLSGGQGVSSYNSPLHF
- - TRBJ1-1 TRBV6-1 TGTGCCAGCACCCTCTTTAGGGGTTGGGGAGCTTTCTTT CASTLFRGWGAFF
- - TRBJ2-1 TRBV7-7 TGTGCCAGCAGCTTAGCTCCGGGTGGCAATGAGCAGTTCTTC CASSLAPGGNEQFF
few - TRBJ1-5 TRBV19 TGTGCCAGTAGTATTTCCCGTCAGGGAACGGGCAATCAGCCCCAGCATTTT CASSISRQGTGNQPQHF
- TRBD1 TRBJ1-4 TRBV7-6 TGTGCCAGCAGCTTGGGACAGGGTCGGGGAGTGGTGTTTTTT CASSLGQGRGVVFF
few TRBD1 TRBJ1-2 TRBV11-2 TGTGCCAGCAGCTTAAATCAGGGGGAGATTAGTGGGGGCTACACCTTC CASSLNQGEISGGYTF
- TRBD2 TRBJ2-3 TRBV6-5 TGTGCCAGCACGGAGCGGGGGGTGGGTCCAGATACGCAGTATTTT CASTERGVGPDTQYF
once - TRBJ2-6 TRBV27 TGTGCCAGCAGTTGGGGATTGGGGGCTAGCTCTGGGGCCAACGTCCTGACTTTC CASSWGLGASSGANVLTF
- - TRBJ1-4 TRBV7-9 TGTGCCAGCAGCTTCGCTCTCGGAGTAGCTAATGAAAAACTGTTTTTT CASSFALGVANEKLFF
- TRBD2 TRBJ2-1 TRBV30 TGTGCCTGGAGATTGGGACTAGCGGGAGTAGGTGAGCAGTTCTTC CAWRLGLAGVGEQFF
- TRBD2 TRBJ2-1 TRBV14 TGTGCCAGCAGCCAGTGGACTAGCAGGAATGAGCAGTTCTTC CASSQWTSRNEQFF
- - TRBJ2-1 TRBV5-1 TGCGCCAGCAGCTTTGGGCAGGGCTACAATGAGCAGTTCTTC CASSFGQGYNEQFF
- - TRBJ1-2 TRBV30 TGTGCCTGGAGTCCTACAGGGATCGGGTATGGCTACACCTTC CAWSPTGIGYGYTF